This TCR beta chain was captured in a study of shared T cell receptors in the human thymus. Germline lookup yields CDR1 SGHRS and CDR2 YFSETQ. Unmatched junction bases numbered 17, after V lost 4 bases and J lost 1 base. CDR3 length equals 19 residues. Data came from immunoSEQ multiplex PCR; TCRdb stores just in-frame clones and leaves some out. The data show 630,000 or so clones, over 75% seen once. These data were likewise used in another study, on human thymus T cells. That paper states: The source of the thymus tissue was resections taken during corrective heart surgery.

This TCR was sampled from a boy under two years old with a congenital heart defect. The sequenced sample consisted of thymocytes. The genes are TRBV5-1 and TRBJ2-3; 8 positions agree with TRBD2. The DNA of the CDR3 is TGCGCCAGCAGCATAACCTCTAGCGGGCGGGTCTCGGGCACAGATACGCAGTATTTT. The encoded protein is CASSITSSGRVSGTDTQYF.